This TCR beta chain was sequenced for a study of blood T cell repertoires in COVID-19 (dated by TCRdb to the early 2020s). Notes on the research overall: Samples from collaborators originated in the United States, Italy and Spain and spanned both the acute and convalescent phases of COVID-19. The material from the prospective study consisted of cDNA or gDNA derived from T cells, B-cell-depleted T cells, or PBMCs. Deeply sampled blood TCRbeta repertoires from subjects exposed to, actively infected with, or recovered from COVID-19 were included in the dataset. The repertoires were released in a freely available public database meant as a resource for research on the immune response to SARS-CoV-2. Samples came from the ongoing ImmuneRACE study (first 160 participants) plus 1,254 subjects from 6 global collaborators. The sample metadata nearly always contained a de-identified subject ID, COVID-19 status, age in years and sex. Where available, HLA class I and class II types were obtained from metadata supplied by the sample provider rather than from assay-based typing. Study-wide conclusions, independent of this receptor: The amount of clinical and demographic metadata varied by source and participant and was provided uncurated.

The collaborating institutions used their own protocols to collect whole blood in K2EDTA tubes. For TCRbeta analysis, collaborator samples were shipped as frozen whole blood, as isolated PBMCs, or as DNA extracted from either sample type. TCRbeta CDR3 regions were amplified from genomic DNA by means of the immunoSEQ Assay, a bias-controlled multiplex PCR. The authors' analysis ran thus. The number of nucleated cells in each sample was estimated from the amplification of reference gene primers within the assay. To quantify the absolute abundance of each unique TCRbeta CDR3 rearrangement, sequence reads were collapsed and filtered. For each sample, productive Simpson clonality was calculated as the square root of Simpson's diversity index across productive rearrangements. TCRdb's version of the immuneACCESS table is confined to in-frame rearrangements and falls short of the full clone set. An unresolved V gene accounts for under half of the shortfall where checked; the remainder is of unknown origin. The D gene and trimming were derived from the DNA, and the V and J assignments and clone size from that table. Within this sample are 120,000 to 150,000 clones, with approximately 84% of them counted one time only. The ten top clones hold about 5.1% of the sample.

This clone has only a few counts. The antigen this receptor binds is unknown. There are no base qualities to consult, and no much larger clone falls within one base. The sequenced material came from peripheral blood. This receptor was obtained from a human donor in a cohort sampled during active COVID-19.

The DNA is as follows: TGCGCCAGCAGCTCGACTAGCGGGAGTGTAGACAATGAGCAGTTCTTC. The resulting protein is CASSSTSGSVDNEQFF. The chain couples TRBV5-1 to TRBJ2-1, with TRBD2 identical over 12 junction bases. The germline V gene sets CDR1 to SGHRS and CDR2 to YFSETQ. V is trimmed back by 3 bases and J by 5 bases, and the junction contains 6 bases that no gene match accounts for. The CDR3 holds 16 amino acids from the cysteine to the phenylalanine. Here the CDR3 DNA is all that survives: 48 bases in frame from base 1. The reference TRBV5-1 and TRBJ2-1 proteins fill in what lies around the CDR3, so the full variable domain reads KAGVTQTPRYLIKTRGQQVTLSCSPISGHRSVSWYQQTPGQGLQFLFEYFSETQRNKGNFPGRFSGRQFSNSRSEMNVSTLELGDSALYLCASSSTSGSVDNEQFFGPGTRLTVL.